The clone carrying this T cell receptor beta chain was seen more than once but under ten times. Its antigen is unknown. For sequencing, patients were chosen who had shown expansion of CD8+CD57+ cells by flow cytometry. Germline V gives CDR1 SGHRS, CDR2 YFSETQ. The CDR3 sequence is 16 residues long. J lost 2 bases, V lost 4 bases, and 12 bases had no gene match. The data belong to a study of CD8+CD57+ T cells in acquired aplastic anemia. Study-level information: Sorted CD4+ and CD8+ cells yielded approximately 3.4 ug of DNA on average. Study-wide results and caveats: Sharing between patients and controls was observed for some 27 CD8+ CDR3 sequences.

CDR3 and TCR beta VDJ profiling relied on a genomic DNA template. TCRdb re-analysed the reads in MiXCR, keeping a single row per CDR3 protein. Of hundreds of thousands of distinct CDR3 sequences in the sample, more than 25% were seen once. The sequenced material came from sorted CD4+, CD8+, or CD8+CD57+ T cells (not recorded which) from PBMCs. This chain links TRBV5-1 with TRBJ2-7; 7 bases map to TRBD1. This clonotype was obtained from a human donor with aplastic anemia. The CDR3: CASSQMGQRDTYEQYF. The CDR3 DNA reads TGCGCCAGCAGCCAAATGGGACAGAGAGACACCTACGAGCAGTACTTC. The full variable domain, with the rest looked up from reference TRBV5-1 and TRBJ2-7, is KAGVTQTPRYLIKTRGQQVTLSCSPISGHRSVSWYQQTPGQGLQFLFEYFSETQRNKGNFPGRFSGRQFSNSRSEMNVSTLELGDSALYLCASSQMGQRDTYEQYFGPGTRLTVT.